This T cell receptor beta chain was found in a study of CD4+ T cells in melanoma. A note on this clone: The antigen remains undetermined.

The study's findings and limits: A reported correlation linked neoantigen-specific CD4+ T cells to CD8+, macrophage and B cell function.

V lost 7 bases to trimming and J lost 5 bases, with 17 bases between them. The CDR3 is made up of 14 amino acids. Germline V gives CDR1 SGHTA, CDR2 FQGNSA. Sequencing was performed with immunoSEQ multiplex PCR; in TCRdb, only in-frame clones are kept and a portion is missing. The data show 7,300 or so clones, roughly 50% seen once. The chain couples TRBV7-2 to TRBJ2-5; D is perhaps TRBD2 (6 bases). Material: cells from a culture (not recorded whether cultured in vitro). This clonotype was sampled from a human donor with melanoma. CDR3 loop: CASTRMGAGETQYF. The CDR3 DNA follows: TGTGCCAGCACCAGAATGGGCGCGGGGGAGACCCAGTACTTC.